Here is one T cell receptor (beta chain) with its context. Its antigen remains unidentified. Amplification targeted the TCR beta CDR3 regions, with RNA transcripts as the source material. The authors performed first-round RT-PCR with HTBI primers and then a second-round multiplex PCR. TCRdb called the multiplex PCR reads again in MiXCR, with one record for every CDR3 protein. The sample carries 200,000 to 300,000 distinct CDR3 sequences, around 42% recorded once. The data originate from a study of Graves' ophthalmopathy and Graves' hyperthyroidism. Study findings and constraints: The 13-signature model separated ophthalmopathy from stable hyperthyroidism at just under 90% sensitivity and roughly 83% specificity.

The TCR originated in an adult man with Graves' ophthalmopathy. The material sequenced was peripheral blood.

CDR3 in amino acids: CAISESRTSGYEQYF. The CDR3 region has the DNA TGTGCCATCAGTGAGTCGAGGACTAGCGGATACGAGCAGTACTTC. V is TRBV10-3 and J is TRBJ2-7, with 10 bases that match TRBD2. This CDR3 comprises 15 residues. CDR1 and CDR2 from the germline V gene are ENHRY and SYGVKD. Trimming took 0 bases from V and 4 from J; bases not matched to a gene: 3.